This T cell receptor (beta chain) was recorded in a study of cytomegalovirus exposure and HLA in healthy donors. The CDR3 runs 12 residues. CDR1 and CDR2 (germline): MNHEY, SVGAGI. V was pared by 6 bases and J by 8 bases, with 8 bases between. Healthy bone marrow donors formed the donor group. Unrecorded immune exposure was likely among donors, who were nominally healthy when sampled. PCR was performed using 60 Vbeta and 13 Jbeta primers. Produced via immunoSEQ multiplex PCR; TCRdb's table is partial and in-frame only. Of tens of thousands of clones in the sample, over 60% were seen once. This rearrangement joins TRBV6-5 to TRBJ1-6, with D unclear. Sequencing was done on a sample of PBMCs. The receptor comes from a woman in her 50s in good health and CMV-seropositive. DNA of the CDR3: TGTGCCAGCAGCACAGCCGATTCACCCCTCCACTTT. It specifies CASSTADSPLHF.